The subject of this entry is one TCR beta chain. This entry is derived from a study of blood T cells in healthy people across ages. Germline loops: CDR1 MDHEN, CDR2 SYDVKM. The CDR3 loop spans 12 amino acids. Trimming left V 5 bases short and J 4 bases short, with 9 bases between. Using a J-beta primer mix together with a sample-barcoded 5' primer, a second PCR was run for roughly 6 to 12 cycles. TCRdb called the 5' RACE reads again in MiXCR, with one record for every CDR3 protein. The table has roughly 1,300,000 distinct CDR3 sequences, roughly 64% seen once. V is TRBV28 and J is TRBJ2-7, with no clear D. The sequence was obtained from a man aged 18 to 30 in good health. The specimen sequenced was blood. Written as DNA, the CDR3 is TGTGCCAGCAGTCTTCAATTTTACGAGCAGTACTTC. It specifies CASSLQFYEQYF.